This TCR beta chain originates from a study of shared clonotypes between healthy human individuals. General study findings and limits: Sequencing depth was expected to influence donor clonotype sharing. The represented genetic and exposure-history diversity was limited by the small number of donors.

On this clone itself: As yet, its antigen is unknown.

V lost 1 base, J lost 1 base, and 11 bases lay in between. This CDR3 spans 15 amino acids. CDR1 is SEHNR, CDR2 FQNEAQ, per germline (reference sequence). Method: immunoSEQ multiplex PCR; TCRdb's copy keeps in-frame clones and lacks some. The sample yields some 2.3 million clones, 85% to 95% seen once. The TCR was taken from a man between 18 and 29 years old in good health. Some clones in this sample may be carry-over from other donors' samples. This sequence joins TRBV7-9 and TRBJ2-7, with D maybe TRBD2 (6 bases). Sequencing was performed on naive CD4+ T cells from PBMCs. The subset denotes: CD45RA+ positively selected. The CDR3 nucleotides read TGTGCCAGCAGCTTAGGGCCACTAGCTTCCTACGAGCAGTACTTC. Its translation is CASSLGPLASYEQYF.